This T cell receptor (beta chain) was retrieved from a study of blood T cells in healthy people across ages. On the study more broadly: Template switching captured about one barcoded beta molecule per two T cells.

CDR1 and CDR2 (germline): MNHEY, SMNVEV (reference sequence). V dropped 2 bases and J dropped 5; count of bases not matched to a gene: 5. This CDR3 has 15 amino acids. General study results and limits: Roughly linear declines in TCR beta diversity per million T cells occurred with age.

A second roughly 7 to 12 cycle PCR used barcoded and J-beta primers. MiXCR, run by TCRdb on the 5' RACE reads, gives a single entry per CDR3 protein. The sample holds about 670,000 distinct CDR3 sequences; 40% to 65% are singletons and the top ten take 13%. A word on this clonotype: Its antigen is not identified.

The chain is built from TRBV27 and TRBJ1-1, with 10 positions matching TRBD1. The sequence came from an elderly woman in good health. The sequencing input was blood. CDR3 coding DNA: TGTGCCAGCAGTTTAACAGGGACAGGGGTGACTGAAGCTTTCTTT. Translating gives CASSLTGTGVTEAFF.